A single sample is the source of the 6 T cell receptor beta chains below, sequenced in a study of blood T cell repertoires in COVID-19. The repertoire was sequenced with immunoSEQ multiplex PCR; TCRdb's copy has only in-frame clones and lacks some. In the table there are 200,000 to 250,000 clones, 80% to 85% of which are singletons. Sequenced sample: PBMCs or T cells enriched from blood (not recorded which). All receptors come from a woman in her 40s who had recovered from COVID-19.

There are a few counts of this clone. This sequence joins TRBV15 and TRBJ2-2; perhaps TRBD2 as D (5 bases). Germline V gene sequence: CDR1 LNHNV, CDR2 YYDKDF (reference sequence). Trimming stripped 6 bases from V and 0 bases from J, with 11 bases between. CDR3 size: 15 residues. CDR3 protein: CATRVTGTNTGELFF. The CDR3 DNA follows: TGTGCCACCAGAGTAACGGGGACGAACACCGGGGAGCTGTTTTTT.

The chain is built from TRBV6-6 and TRBJ1-3; 9 bases are shared with TRBD1. CDR1 and CDR2 (germline): MNHNY, SVGAGI (reference sequence). The V and J ends lost 6 bases and 2 bases, in that order; junction bases with no gene match: 2. The CDR3 has 14 residues. The CDR3 sequence: CASSRDRAGNTIYF. The CDR3 DNA is TGTGCCAGCAGCCGGGACAGGGCTGGAAACACCATATATTTT.

V is TRBV5-4 and J is TRBJ1-4; D is ambiguous. V was shortened by 0 bases and J by 5 bases, with 11 bases between the two germline ends. Germline values: CDR1 SGHNT, CDR2 YYREEE (reference sequence). The CDR3 has 15 residues. The CDR3 loop reads CASSLASAGNEKLFF. DNA for the CDR3: TGTGCCAGCAGCTTGGCCTCGGCAGGAAATGAAAAACTGTTTTTT. Together with reference TRBV5-4 and TRBJ1-4, the CDR3 gives the full variable domain: ETGVTQSPTHLIKTRGQQVTLRCSSQSGHNTVSWYQQALGQGPQFIFQYYREEENGRGNFPPRFSGLQFPNYSSELNVNALELDDSALYLCASSLASAGNEKLFFGSGTQLSVL.

This clone was counted a few times. The chain joins TRBV19 to TRBJ1-4; D is unclear. The CDR3 loop spans 15 amino acids. Germline assignment: CDR1 LNHDA and CDR2 SQIVND (reference sequence). Trimming shortened V by 5 bases and J by 0 bases, and 10 bases separated the two germline ends. CDR3 nucleotide sequence: TGTGCCAGTAGTCCCGACATCTCAACTAATGAAAAACTGTTTTTT. Translated, it gives CASSPDISTNEKLFF.

This clone was recorded once. The chain employs TRBV20-1 and TRBJ2-3, with D possibly being TRBD1 (6 bases). V lost 3 bases and J 2 bases, leaving 15 bases between the germline ends. Germline V gives CDR1 DFQATT, CDR2 SNEGSKA (reference sequence). This CDR3 spans 15 amino acids. CDR3 DNA sequence: TGCAGTGCTAGTACCGGGACAACGAACACAGATACGCAGTATTTT. Amino acid sequence: CSASTGTTNTDTQYF.

The rearrangement uses TRBV28 and TRBJ2-1; no firm D call. Trimming took 3 bases from V and 5 from J, leaving 11 bases between them. CDR1 MDHEN and CDR2 SYDVKM come from the germline V gene. The CDR3 is made up of 14 amino acids. The CDR3 protein is CASSFLRRDNEQFF. The DNA for the CDR3 is TGTGCCAGCAGTTTTCTCCGACGGGACAATGAGCAGTTCTTC. The entire variable domain, with the rest obtained from reference TRBV28 and TRBJ2-1, is as follows: DVKVTQSSRYLVKRTGEKVFLECVQDMDHENMFWYRQDPGLGLRLIYFSYDVKMKEKGDIPEGYSVSREKKERFSLILESASTNQTSMYLCASSFLRRDNEQFFGPGTRLTVL.